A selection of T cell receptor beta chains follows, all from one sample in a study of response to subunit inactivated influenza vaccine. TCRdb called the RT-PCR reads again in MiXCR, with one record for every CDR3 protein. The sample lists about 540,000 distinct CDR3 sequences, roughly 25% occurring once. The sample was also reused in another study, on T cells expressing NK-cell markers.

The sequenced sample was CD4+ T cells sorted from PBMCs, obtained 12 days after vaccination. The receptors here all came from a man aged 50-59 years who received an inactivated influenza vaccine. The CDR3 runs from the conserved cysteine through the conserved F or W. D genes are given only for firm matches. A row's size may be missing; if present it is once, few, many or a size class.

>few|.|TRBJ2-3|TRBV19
TGTGCCAGTGAACGATTCGGAGGATCAGATACGCAGTATTTT
CASERFGGSDTQYF
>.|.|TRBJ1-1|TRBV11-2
TGTGCCAGCAGCCCTCTTAGCCGAAGGGGGGATGGGGATGGCGGAGCTTTCTTT
CASSPLSRRGDGDGGAFF
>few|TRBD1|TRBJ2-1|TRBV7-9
TGTGCCAGCAGCTTAGGAGTGCAGGGGGTTGATGAGCAGTTCTTC
CASSLGVQGVDEQFF
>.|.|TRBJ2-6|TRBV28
TGTGCCAGCAGTTTAGGTTGGGGGCATGGGGCCAACGTCCTGACTTTC
CASSLGWGHGANVLTF
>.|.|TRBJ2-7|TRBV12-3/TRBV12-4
TGTGCCAGCAGTTCAGCCCGGCTAGCGCAGTACTTC
CASSSARLAQYF
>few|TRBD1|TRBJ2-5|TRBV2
TGTGCCAGCACGGGACAGACGCAAGAGACCCAGTACTTC
CASTGQTQETQYF
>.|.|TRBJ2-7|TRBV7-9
TGTGCCAGCAGTGCTGGACAGCGCTCCTACGAGCAGTACTTC
CASSAGQRSYEQYF
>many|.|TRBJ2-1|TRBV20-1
TGCAGTGCTAGAGTCCTAGGGAGGAGCTCCTACAATGAGCAGTTCTTC
CSARVLGRSSYNEQFF
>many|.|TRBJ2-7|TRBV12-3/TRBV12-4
TGTGCCAGCAGTCGGGCAGGCGTCGAGCAGTACTTC
CASSRAGVEQYF
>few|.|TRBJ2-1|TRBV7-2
TGTGCCAGCAGCCCAGGGGGGATCTCCTACAATGAGCAGTTCTTC
CASSPGGISYNEQFF
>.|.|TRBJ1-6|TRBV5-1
TGCGCCAGCAGTATCCAACGGGATTCACCCCTCCACTTT
CASSIQRDSPLHF
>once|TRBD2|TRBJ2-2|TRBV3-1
TGTACCAGCAGTCCGGCCGATATTACTAGCGGGGCGAACACCGGGGAGCTGTTTTTT
CTSSPADITSGANTGELFF
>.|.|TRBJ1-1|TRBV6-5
TGTGCCAGCTTATTGGACACTGAAGCTTTCTTT
CASLLDTEAFF
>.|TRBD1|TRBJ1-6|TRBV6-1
TGTGCCAGCAGTAATCAGGGGGCGCTTAATTCACCCCTCCACTTT
CASSNQGALNSPLHF
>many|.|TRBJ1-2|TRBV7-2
TGTGCCAGCAGCCTCTCGAGTGGGCAGGGCGACTATGGCTACACCTTC
CASSLSSGQGDYGYTF
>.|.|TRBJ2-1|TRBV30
TGTGCCTGGAGTTGGTCGGGAGCGACTGAGCAGTTCTTC
CAWSWSGATEQFF
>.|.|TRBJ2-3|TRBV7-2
TGTGCCAGCAGTTTTGCCCCGGGGGAGTTTGCAGATACGCAGTATTTT
CASSFAPGEFADTQYF
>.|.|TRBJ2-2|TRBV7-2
TGTGCCAGCAGCGTCACACCTGACAGGAACATGGCCGGGGAGCTGTTTTTT
CASSVTPDRNMAGELFF